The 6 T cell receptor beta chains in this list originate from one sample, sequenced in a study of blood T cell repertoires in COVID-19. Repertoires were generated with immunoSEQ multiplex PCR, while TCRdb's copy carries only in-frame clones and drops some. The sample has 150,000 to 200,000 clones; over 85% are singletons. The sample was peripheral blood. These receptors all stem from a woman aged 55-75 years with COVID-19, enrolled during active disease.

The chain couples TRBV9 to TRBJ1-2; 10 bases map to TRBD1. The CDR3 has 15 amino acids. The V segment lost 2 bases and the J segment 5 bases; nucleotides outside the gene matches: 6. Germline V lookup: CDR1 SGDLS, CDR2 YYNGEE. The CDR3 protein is CASSVRQGARYGYTF. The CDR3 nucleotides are TGTGCCAGCAGCGTTCGACAGGGGGCGCGGTATGGCTACACCTTC.

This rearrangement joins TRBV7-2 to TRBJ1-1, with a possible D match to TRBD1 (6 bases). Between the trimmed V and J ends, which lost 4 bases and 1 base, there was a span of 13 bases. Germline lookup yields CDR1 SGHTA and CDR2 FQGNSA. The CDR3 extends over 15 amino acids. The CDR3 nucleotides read TGTGCCAGCAGCTCCAACTTAGGGGGGAACACTGAAGCTTTCTTT. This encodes CASSSNLGGNTEAFF.

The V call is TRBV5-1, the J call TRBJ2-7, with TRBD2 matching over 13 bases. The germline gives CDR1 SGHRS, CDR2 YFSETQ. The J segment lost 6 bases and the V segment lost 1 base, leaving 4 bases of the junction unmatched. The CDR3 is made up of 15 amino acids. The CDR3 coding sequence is TGCGCCAGCAGCTTGACTAGCGGGGGGGCCCTCGAGCAGTACTTC. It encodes CASSLTSGGALEQYF.

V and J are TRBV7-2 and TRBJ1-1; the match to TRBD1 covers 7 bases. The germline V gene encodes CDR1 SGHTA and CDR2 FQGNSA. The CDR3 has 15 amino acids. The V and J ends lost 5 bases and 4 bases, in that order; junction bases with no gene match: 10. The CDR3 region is CASSPQQGLSTEAFF. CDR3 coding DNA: TGTGCCAGCAGCCCCCAACAGGGGCTGAGCACTGAAGCTTTCTTT.

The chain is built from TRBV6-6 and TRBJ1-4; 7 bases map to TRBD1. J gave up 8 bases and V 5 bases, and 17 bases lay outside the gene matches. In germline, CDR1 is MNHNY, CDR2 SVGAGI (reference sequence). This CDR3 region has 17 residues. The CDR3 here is CASSRPAWAGGQEKLFF. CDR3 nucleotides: TGTGCCAGCAGTCGCCCTGCCTGGGCAGGGGGACAAGAAAAACTGTTTTTT.

The CDR3 region has the DNA TGTGCCAGCAGCTTAGGGGTAGCGAATGAGCAGTTCTTC. Protein: CASSLGVANEQFF. The chain combines TRBV7-3 with TRBJ2-1; possible D gene TRBD2, 5 bases. V was trimmed by 2 bases and J by 7 bases, leaving 9 bases between them. Germline lookup yields CDR1 SGHTA and CDR2 FQGTGA. The CDR3 spans 13 residues.